A single sample gave rise to the 31 T cell receptor beta chains below, sequenced in a study of blood T cell repertoires in COVID-19. Some clones are missing from TCRdb's copy, which holds only in-frame ones; the method was immunoSEQ multiplex PCR. In the table there are about 220,000 clones, around four fifths of which are singletons. The sample taken for sequencing was peripheral blood. These TCRs come from a woman between 50 and 59 years old with acute or convalescent COVID-19.

This clone turned up a few times. V is TRBV3-1 (or the pseudogene TRBV3-2) and J is TRBJ2-7, with a possible D match to TRBD2 (6 bases). CDR1 is LGHDT, CDR2 YNNKEL, per germline (reference sequence). Trimming stripped 3 bases from V and 0 bases from J, with 9 bases between. The CDR3 has 14 amino acids. CDR3 nucleotide sequence: TGTGCCAGCAGCCAGTCTAGCGCCTCCTACGAGCAGTACTTC. Its translation is CASSQSSASYEQYF.

V gene TRBV7-2 combines with J gene TRBJ1-1, with D hard to call. Germline-derived CDR1 and CDR2 are SGHTA and FQGNSA. V lost 5 bases, J lost 0 bases, and 16 bases lay in between. The CDR3 covers 16 residues. CDR3 loop: CASSTRRSLMNTEAFF. For the CDR3, the DNA is TGTGCCAGCAGCACAAGGAGGAGCTTGATGAACACTGAAGCTTTCTTT.

The J gene is TRBJ2-7, the V gene TRBV6-5, with a weak D call TRBD2 (5 bases). This CDR3 has 12 residues. Trimming shortened V by 8 bases and J by 5 bases, and 13 bases separated the two germline ends. CDR1 and CDR2 from the germline V gene are MNHEY and SVGAGI. CDR3 in DNA: TGTGCCAGCGGACTTGTCGGGAACGAGCAGTACTTC. Amino acid sequence: CASGLVGNEQYF.

In its sample, this clone was seen a few times. This chain links TRBV19 with TRBJ1-1, with a weak D call TRBD1 (5 bases). This CDR3 contains 13 residues. Germline lookup yields CDR1 LNHDA and CDR2 SQIVND (reference sequence). V gave up 2 bases and J gave up 8 bases, with 12 bases separating them. CDR3 in amino acids: CASSITGFGEAFF. CDR3 DNA: TGTGCCAGTAGTATAACAGGCTTCGGGGAAGCTTTCTTT.

In its sample, this clone was seen once. V is TRBV6-5 and J is TRBJ2-7; D is undetermined. Looked up from germline, CDR1 is MNHEY and CDR2 is SVGAGI. The CDR3 has 13 residues. Trimming took 7 bases from V and 5 from J, leaving 15 bases between them. CDR3 sequence (DNA): TGTGCCAGCAAAGGAGCTTACCCCCACGAGCAGTACTTC. Protein: CASKGAYPHEQYF.

CDR3 DNA: TGTGCCAGCAGCCAAAGACTAGCGGGACCAAATGAGCAGTTCTTC. Protein sequence: CASSQRLAGPNEQFF. The V gene is TRBV3-1 (or the pseudogene TRBV3-2), the J gene TRBJ2-1, with 11 bases that match TRBD2. CDR1 is LGHDT, CDR2 YNNKEL, per germline (reference sequence). The CDR3 contains 15 residues. The V gene end was trimmed by 2 bases and the J gene end by 7 bases; junction bases not matched to a gene: 4.

The sample holds many counts of this clone. V is TRBV11-2 and J is TRBJ2-5; 7 positions agree with TRBD1. The CDR3 consists of 14 residues. V shed 5 bases, J shed 1 base, and the junction held 4 bases outside the gene matches. Germline CDR1 reads SGHAT; CDR2 reads FQNNGV. The CDR3 nucleotides read TGTGCCAGCAGCCAACACAGGGGCCAAGAGACCCAGTACTTC. The encoded protein is CASSQHRGQETQYF. The whole variable domain, filled in from reference TRBV11-2 and TRBJ2-5, reads EAGVAQSPRYKIIEKRQSVAFWCNPISGHATLYWYQQILGQGPKLLIQFQNNGVVDDSQLPKDRFSAERLKGVDSTLKIQPAKLEDSAVYLCASSQHRGQETQYFGPGTRLLVL.

The chain employs TRBV13 and TRBJ1-1, with D maybe TRBD1 (6 bases). Germline CDR1 reads PRHDT; CDR2 reads FYEKMQ (reference sequence). The length of the CDR3 is 14 residues. The V end lost 4 bases, the J end lost 7 bases, and 16 bases lay between the germline ends. CDR3 nucleotides: TGTGCCAGCAGCTCCTTCCAGGGGAAGGGTGAAGCTTTCTTT. Residues: CASSSFQGKGEAFF. The full variable domain, completed using reference TRBV13 and TRBJ1-1, is AAGVIQSPRHLIKEKRETATLKCYPIPRHDTVYWYQQGPGQDPQFLISFYEKMQSDKGSIPDRFSAQQFSDYHSELNMSSLELGDSALYFCASSSFQGKGEAFFGQGTRLTVV.

The V call is TRBV3-1 (or the pseudogene TRBV3-2), the J call TRBJ2-7; D possibly corresponds to TRBD2 (7 bases). The CDR3 contains 15 residues. V lost 5 bases and J lost 4, with 18 bases in between. Germline values: CDR1 LGHDT, CDR2 YNNKEL (reference sequence). For the CDR3, the DNA is TGTGCCAGCAGCTCCCCCCCCCGGGGGGCGTACGAGCAGTACTTC. This translates into CASSSPPRGAYEQYF.

The chain couples TRBV2 to TRBJ2-3; D ambiguous. The CDR3 consists of 13 residues. V was trimmed by 5 bases and J by 1 base, leaving 7 bases between them. Germline V CDR1 and CDR2: SNHLY, FYNNEI. As DNA, the CDR3 is TGTGCCAGCAGTCGTCAGGGCACAGATACGCAGTATTTT. Translated, it gives CASSRQGTDTQYF.

This clone has just one count. V is TRBV7-9 and J is TRBJ2-7; D call uncertain. V gave up 4 bases and J gave up 2 bases, with 9 bases separating them. The CDR3 has 13 amino acids. CDR1 is SEHNR and CDR2 is FQNEAQ in the germline V gene (reference sequence). The CDR3 spells CASSSQIAYEQYF. The CDR3, as DNA: TGTGCCAGCAGCTCCCAAATAGCCTACGAGCAGTACTTC.

The rearrangement uses TRBV6-5 and TRBJ1-2; no definite D call. With 2 bases removed from V and 2 bases from J, the gap between germline ends came to 12 bases. The CDR3 is 15 residues long. The germline CDR1 and CDR2 sequences are MNHEY and SVGAGI. In nucleotides, the CDR3 is TGTGCCAGCAGTTACCGGCAGGATCGCAACTATGGCTACACCTTC. It encodes CASSYRQDRNYGYTF.

The table lists this clone with a count of one. The chain couples TRBV27 to TRBJ2-6; perhaps TRBD1 as D (5 bases). Germline CDR1 is MNHEY and CDR2 is SMNVEV (reference sequence). This CDR3 contains 16 residues. V was pared by 5 bases and J by 3 bases, with 14 bases between. For the CDR3, the DNA is TGTGCCAGCAGTCTCGCGGCAGGGTATGGGGCCAACGTCCTGACTTTC. Protein sequence: CASSLAAGYGANVLTF.

V and J are TRBV28 and TRBJ1-2; 8 nucleotides line up with TRBD1. Germline lookup yields CDR1 MDHEN and CDR2 SYDVKM. Trimming cost V 1 base and J 4 bases; bases outside gene matches: 11. This CDR3 region has 17 residues. The CDR3 protein is CASSLSLDRALIYGYTF. The CDR3 coding sequence is TGTGCCAGCAGTTTATCTTTGGACAGGGCTTTAATCTATGGCTACACCTTC.

The rearrangement links TRBV5-1 to TRBJ2-1, with 10 bases identical to TRBD2. V lost 8 bases and J lost 1; bases outside the gene matches: 9. Per the germline V gene, CDR1 is SGHRS and CDR2 is YFSETQ. The CDR3 has 16 residues. The CDR3 reads CASAPSGRPSYNEQFF. The CDR3 DNA reads as TGCGCCAGTGCCCCTAGCGGGAGACCTTCCTACAATGAGCAGTTCTTC.

The chain links TRBV11-2 to TRBJ2-2, with D perhaps matching TRBD2 (6 bases). V lost 10 bases to trimming and J lost 4 bases, with 16 bases between them. The germline CDR1 and CDR2 sequences are SGHAT and FQNNGV. The CDR3 has 14 amino acids. CDR3 DNA: TGTGCCAACCGACTCCTGGGGGGCACCGGGGAGCTGTTTTTT. The encoded protein is CANRLLGGTGELFF. The full variable domain, rest sourced from reference TRBV11-2 and TRBJ2-2, is EAGVAQSPRYKIIEKRQSVAFWCNPISGHATLYWYQQILGQGPKLLIQFQNNGVVDDSQLPKDRFSAERLKGVDSTLKIQPAKLEDSAVYLCANRLLGGTGELFFGEGSRLTVL.

The J gene is TRBJ2-2, the V gene TRBV11-2; TRBD2 agrees at 9 bases. Germline V gene lookup returns CDR1 SGHAT and CDR2 FQNNGV. After removal of 1 base from V and 4 bases from J, the junction contained 4 bases not matched to a gene. CDR3 length equals 16 residues. CDR3 sequence reads: CASSLAGREGTGELFF. The DNA for the CDR3 is TGTGCCAGCAGCTTAGCTGGGCGGGAGGGCACCGGGGAGCTGTTTTTT.

V and J are TRBV2 and TRBJ1-6, with 7 bases matching TRBD1. Unmatched junction bases numbered 9, after V lost 7 bases and J lost 9 bases. Germline assignment: CDR1 SNHLY and CDR2 FYNNEI. The CDR3 runs to 14 residues. CDR3 in DNA: TGTGCCAGCACGGGAGGGACAGTAGCTTCACCCCTCCACTTT. Its protein is CASTGGTVASPLHF.

This clone has a single count. The chain recombines TRBV10-2 with TRBJ1-1; 8 nucleotides agree with TRBD1. The CDR3 has 17 residues. Germline assignment: CDR1 WSHSY and CDR2 SAAADI. The V segment lost 3 bases and the J segment 6 bases; nucleotides outside the gene matches: 15. The CDR3 loop is CASSDGGQGVYQAEAFF. The CDR3 region has the DNA TGCGCCAGCAGTGATGGCGGACAGGGAGTTTATCAGGCTGAAGCTTTCTTT.

V gene TRBV11-3 combines with J gene TRBJ1-1, with 7 positions matching TRBD1. The CDR3 covers 13 residues. Germline V gene lookup returns CDR1 SGHNT and CDR2 YENEEA. The V segment lost 5 bases and the J segment 6 bases; nucleotides outside the gene matches: 6. CDR3 region: CASSRDREAEAFF. The CDR3 nucleotides are TGTGCCAGCAGCCGCGACAGGGAAGCTGAAGCTTTCTTT. Combining the CDR3 with reference TRBV11-3 and TRBJ1-1 gives the whole variable domain EAGVVQSPRYKIIEKKQPVAFWCNPISGHNTLYWYLQNLGQGPELLIRYENEEAVDDSQLPKDRFSAERLKGVDSTLKIQPAELGDSAVYLCASSRDREAEAFFGQGTRLTVV.

The chain employs TRBV7-2 and TRBJ2-7; no firm D call. CDR3 length equals 12 residues. Germline loops: CDR1 SGHTA, CDR2 FQGNSA. V lost 1 base to trimming and J lost 3 bases, with 4 bases between them. CDR3 DNA sequence: TGTGCCAGCAGCTTAGAGCGCTACGAGCAGTACTTC. Translated: CASSLERYEQYF.

V and J are TRBV5-4 and TRBJ2-7; maybe TRBD2 (6 bases). The CDR3 is made up of 15 amino acids. Per the germline V gene, CDR1 is SGHNT and CDR2 is YYREEE (reference sequence). Trimming stripped 4 bases from V and 2 bases from J, with 16 bases between. The CDR3 is CASSPDGGRAYEQYF. CDR3 in DNA: TGTGCCAGCAGCCCGGACGGGGGACGGGCCTACGAGCAGTACTTC. Combining the CDR3 with reference TRBV5-4 and TRBJ2-7 gives the whole variable domain ETGVTQSPTHLIKTRGQQVTLRCSSQSGHNTVSWYQQALGQGPQFIFQYYREEENGRGNFPPRFSGLQFPNYSSELNVNALELDDSALYLCASSPDGGRAYEQYFGPGTRLTVT.

The chain has TRBV7-3 and TRBJ2-3; TRBD2 is a possible D gene (7 bases). CDR1 and CDR2 from the germline V gene are SGHTA and FQGTGA. The CDR3 is 15 amino acids. V lost 0 bases and J 1 base, leaving 8 bases between the germline ends. The CDR3: CASSLTGGRTDTQYF. The CDR3 DNA sequence: TGTGCCAGCAGCTTAACGGGGGGGCGCACAGATACGCAGTATTTT.

V is TRBV10-1 and J is TRBJ2-3, with D maybe TRBD2 (5 bases). Trimming pared 5 bases from V and 4 bases from J, leaving 16 bases between. Per the germline V gene, CDR1 is WNHNN and CDR2 is SYGVQD (reference sequence). This CDR3 comprises 15 residues. In nucleotides, the CDR3 is TGCGCCAGCAGTCCGGGGTACAAAGGAGCAGATACGCAGTATTTT. Translation: CASSPGYKGADTQYF.

This chain links TRBV2 with TRBJ1-2, with D maybe TRBD1 (6 bases). The germline V and J ends were trimmed by 6 bases and 8 bases, with 22 bases remaining between them. Germline V gene data show CDR1 as SNHLY and CDR2 as FYNNEI. There are 15 residues in the CDR3. CDR3 in DNA: TGTGCCAGCAGGGGGGCAGGACCGGGCCTTGCAGGCTACACCTTC. As protein: CASRGAGPGLAGYTF.

The chain recombines TRBV5-1 with TRBJ1-4; weak D call: TRBD1 (6 bases). CDR1 and CDR2 from the germline V gene are SGHRS and YFSETQ. The CDR3 totals 14 residues. With 0 bases removed from V and 8 bases from J, the gap between germline ends came to 11 bases. CDR3 bases: TGCGCCAGCAGCTTGGGACAGGTTGAGGAAAAACTGTTTTTT. Its translation: CASSLGQVEEKLFF.

This clone was seen more than once but under ten times. The chain uses TRBV6-2 or TRBV6-3 and TRBJ2-7; TRBD2 agrees at 10 bases. CDR3 length equals 16 residues. The germline gives CDR1 MNHEY, CDR2 SVGEGT. V was clipped by 8 bases and J by 1 base; unmatched bases: 11. CDR3 nucleotides: TGTGCCAGCGGCCAGTTGGGTAGCGGGAGGTCCTACGAGCAGTACTTC. Its translation: CASGQLGSGRSYEQYF.

This clone occurred once. Other DNA sequences in the sample encode the same CDR3. The rearrangement links TRBV9 to TRBJ2-5; TRBD2 might be the D (6 bases). The CDR3 runs to 14 residues. Deletions cut 3 bases from V and 5 bases from J, with 14 bases between. Germline loops: CDR1 SGDLS, CDR2 YYNGEE. The CDR3 protein is CASSATGGRETQYF. Written as DNA, the CDR3 is TGTGCCAGCAGCGCCACAGGAGGGCGGGAGACCCAGTACTTC.

The chain combines TRBV28 with TRBJ2-7; D is undetermined. Germline CDR1 is MDHEN and CDR2 is SYDVKM. V was trimmed by 3 bases and J by 4 bases, leaving 7 bases between them. The CDR3 totals 12 residues. CDR3 protein: CASSLTTYEQYF. The CDR3 region has the DNA TGTGCCAGCAGTTTGACGACTTACGAGCAGTACTTC.

The rearrangement links TRBV10-3 to TRBJ2-7; possible D gene TRBD1, 6 bases. This CDR3 is 15 amino acids long. Germline CDR1 is ENHRY and CDR2 is SYGVKD. V gave up 10 bases and J gave up 4 bases, with 23 bases separating them. The CDR3 here is CATSQSRGGAYEQYF. The CDR3 nucleotides are TGTGCCACAAGTCAATCCAGGGGCGGAGCTTACGAGCAGTACTTC.

The chain employs TRBV28 and TRBJ1-3, with TRBD1 matching 9 bases. This CDR3 is built from 16 residues. The V and J ends lost 5 bases and 2 bases, in that order; junction bases with no gene match: 7. CDR1 is MDHEN, CDR2 SYDVKM, per germline. The CDR3 reads CASSPYRGQTGNTIYF. Here the CDR3 DNA reads TGTGCCAGCAGTCCGTACAGGGGGCAAACTGGAAACACCATATATTTT.